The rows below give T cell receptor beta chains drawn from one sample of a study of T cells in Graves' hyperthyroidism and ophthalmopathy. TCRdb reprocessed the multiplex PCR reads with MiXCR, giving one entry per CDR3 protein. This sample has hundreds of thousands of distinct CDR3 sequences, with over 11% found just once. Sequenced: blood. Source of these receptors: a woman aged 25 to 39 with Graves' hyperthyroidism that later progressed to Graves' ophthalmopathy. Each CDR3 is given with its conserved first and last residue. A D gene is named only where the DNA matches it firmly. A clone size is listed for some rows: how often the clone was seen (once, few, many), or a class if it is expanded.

cdr3_nt: TGTGCCAGCAGTGATGGGGGGGCCTACAATGAGCAGTTCTTC
cdr3_aa: CASSDGGAYNEQFF
j_call: TRBJ2-1
v_call: TRBV2
d_call: TRBD2
clone_size: NA

cdr3_nt: TGTGCCAGCAGCCCCGGACAGGGTCTAGATACGCAGTATTTT
cdr3_aa: CASSPGQGLDTQYF
j_call: TRBJ2-3
v_call: TRBV11-3
d_call: TRBD1
clone_size: many

cdr3_nt: TGTGCCACCAGTGATCCCCAGGGGGCTGACGGTAGCAATCAGCCCCAGCATTTT
cdr3_aa: CATSDPQGADGSNQPQHF
j_call: TRBJ1-5
v_call: TRBV24-1
d_call: TRBD1
clone_size: many

cdr3_nt: TGCAGCGTAGCCGGGACAGCGAACACTGAAGCTTTCTTT
cdr3_aa: CSVAGTANTEAFF
j_call: TRBJ1-1
v_call: TRBV29-1
d_call: TRBD1
clone_size: many

cdr3_nt: TGCGCCAGCAGCCAAGAGACCGGGACAGTCTTCTATGGCTACACCTTC
cdr3_aa: CASSQETGTVFYGYTF
j_call: TRBJ1-2
v_call: TRBV4-1
d_call: TRBD1
clone_size: NA

cdr3_nt: TGCGCCAGCAGCCAAGAAAGAATCGGGAGGGCCCGGGACAATGAGCAGTTCTTC
cdr3_aa: CASSQERIGRARDNEQFF
j_call: TRBJ2-1
v_call: TRBV4-1
d_call: TRBD2
clone_size: few

cdr3_nt: TGTGCCATCTCGCCTAGCGGGAGTAATGAGCAGTTCTTC
cdr3_aa: CAISPSGSNEQFF
j_call: TRBJ2-1
v_call: TRBV10-3
d_call: TRBD2
clone_size: many

cdr3_nt: TGTGCCAGCAGTTTGCCCCCGAATTCCCGGGATCCTTTCTTT
cdr3_aa: CASSLPPNSRDPFF
j_call: TRBJ1-1
v_call: TRBV28
d_call: NA
clone_size: many

cdr3_nt: TGTGCCAGCAAAGGGGAGGGCGGGGAGCTGTTTTTT
cdr3_aa: CASKGEGGELFF
j_call: TRBJ2-2
v_call: TRBV6-1
d_call: TRBD2
clone_size: many

cdr3_nt: TGTGCCAGCAGCTTAGCGACAGGGTTCTCACCCCTCCACTTT
cdr3_aa: CASSLATGFSPLHF
j_call: TRBJ1-6
v_call: TRBV7-9
d_call: TRBD1
clone_size: many

cdr3_nt: TGCAGTGCCACTCCAAAGTATAGCAATCAGCCCCAGCATTTT
cdr3_aa: CSATPKYSNQPQHF
j_call: TRBJ1-5
v_call: TRBV20-1
d_call: NA
clone_size: many

cdr3_nt: TGTGCCAGCAGCACCGGACAGGGGCTTGAAGCTTTCTTT
cdr3_aa: CASSTGQGLEAFF
j_call: TRBJ1-1
v_call: TRBV7-3
d_call: TRBD1
clone_size: many

cdr3_nt: TGCAGTGTCTCCAACACTGAAGCTTTCTTT
cdr3_aa: CSVSNTEAFF
j_call: TRBJ1-1
v_call: TRBV20-1
d_call: NA
clone_size: few

cdr3_nt: TGTGCCAGCAAGAGGGGCCTTGAGGGCAATCAGCCCCAGCATTTT
cdr3_aa: CASKRGLEGNQPQHF
j_call: TRBJ1-5
v_call: TRBV6-1
d_call: NA
clone_size: many

cdr3_nt: TGCAGTGCTTGGGGACTCTCCGTCGTCACAGATACGCAGTATTTT
cdr3_aa: CSAWGLSVVTDTQYF
j_call: TRBJ2-3
v_call: TRBV20-1
d_call: NA
clone_size: few

cdr3_nt: TGTGCCAGCAGCCAAGTTCTGACCTCCTACAATGAGCAGTTCTTC
cdr3_aa: CASSQVLTSYNEQFF
j_call: TRBJ2-1
v_call: TRBV14
d_call: NA
clone_size: many

cdr3_nt: TGTGCCAGCAGTTACTCGAGGGACTTCACAGATACGCAGTATTTT
cdr3_aa: CASSYSRDFTDTQYF
j_call: TRBJ2-3
v_call: TRBV6-5
d_call: NA
clone_size: many

cdr3_nt: TGTGCCACCAGCGGGGTTCAAGGAGGAGTACGCGGGCAGTACTTC
cdr3_aa: CATSGVQGGVRGQYF
j_call: TRBJ2-7
v_call: TRBV15
d_call: NA
clone_size: many

cdr3_nt: TGTGCCAGCAGTGAAGGGGTTAGCTATGGCTACACCTTC
cdr3_aa: CASSEGVSYGYTF
j_call: TRBJ1-2
v_call: TRBV2
d_call: NA
clone_size: many

cdr3_nt: TGTGCCAGCAGCTTTGGTGACGACGAGCAGTACTTC
cdr3_aa: CASSFGDDEQYF
j_call: TRBJ2-7
v_call: TRBV11-2
d_call: NA
clone_size: once

cdr3_nt: TGCAGTGCTCCGGAAGTGGCAGTAGATACGCAGTATTTT
cdr3_aa: CSAPEVAVDTQYF
j_call: TRBJ2-3
v_call: TRBV20-1
d_call: NA
clone_size: few

cdr3_nt: TGTGCCAGCTCACCTGGACAGAGCGTTGACAATGAGCAGTTCTTC
cdr3_aa: CASSPGQSVDNEQFF
j_call: TRBJ2-1
v_call: TRBV18
d_call: NA
clone_size: many

cdr3_nt: TGTGCCAGTAGACGGGAAAACTATGGCTACACCTTC
cdr3_aa: CASRRENYGYTF
j_call: TRBJ1-2
v_call: TRBV19
d_call: NA
clone_size: NA

cdr3_nt: TGTGCCAGCTCACCGGGACAGGATCCTGAAGCTTTCTTT
cdr3_aa: CASSPGQDPEAFF
j_call: TRBJ1-1
v_call: TRBV18
d_call: TRBD1
clone_size: NA

cdr3_nt: TGCAGTGCTAGTGACAGCGGGAGGATCGGTGAGCAGTTCTTC
cdr3_aa: CSASDSGRIGEQFF
j_call: TRBJ2-1
v_call: TRBV20-1
d_call: TRBD2
clone_size: many

cdr3_nt: TGTGCCAGCAGCCCGGGACTAGCGGGAGTGGCGGAGCTGTTTTTT
cdr3_aa: CASSPGLAGVAELFF
j_call: TRBJ2-2
v_call: TRBV27
d_call: TRBD2
clone_size: many